The 25 T cell receptor beta chains below were found in one sample sequenced in a study of identical twins' blood T cells. TCRdb called the 5' RACE reads again in MiXCR, with one record for every CDR3 protein. The repertoire has 400,000 or so distinct CDR3 sequences, under 30% of them found once; the top ten carry about 6%. The sample comprised PBMCs. The receptors originated from a woman aged 18 to 55 in good health.

The genes are TRBV28 and TRBJ2-1; 8 nucleotides match TRBD2. Trimming at V came to 2 bases and at J to 7 bases, leaving 10 bases not matched to a gene. The length of the CDR3 is 16 residues. The V gene's germline CDR1 is MDHEN and CDR2 SYDVKM. The CDR3 here is CASSLGKLAAENEQFF. For the CDR3, the DNA is TGTGCCAGCAGTTTAGGGAAACTAGCGGCAGAAAATGAGCAGTTCTTC.

This chain links TRBV5-1 with TRBJ2-3, with 7 bases fitting TRBD1. This CDR3 spans 13 amino acids. V dropped 4 bases and J dropped 4; count of bases not matched to a gene: 3. The germline CDR1 and CDR2 sequences are SGHRS and YFSETQ. The CDR3: CASSDGQADTQYF. The CDR3 bases are TGCGCCAGCAGCGACGGACAGGCAGATACGCAGTATTTT.

The table lists this clonotype with many counts. This chain uses TRBV19 with TRBJ2-3, with 7 bases matching TRBD2. There are 14 residues in the CDR3. Germline CDR1 reads LNHDA; CDR2 reads SQIVND (reference sequence). V lost 4 bases to trimming and J lost 5 bases; unmatched junction nucleotides: 6. CDR3 bases: TGTGCCAGTAGTACTCTCGGACTAGGAGATACGCAGTATTTT. Translated: CASSTLGLGDTQYF.

The rearrangement links TRBV14 to TRBJ2-3; D unresolved. From germline, CDR1 is SGHDN and CDR2 FVKESK. Trimming took 4 bases from V and 4 from J, leaving 24 bases between them. The CDR3 runs to 18 residues. This chain's CDR3 is CASSPGLRVLFEADTQYF. The CDR3 coding sequence is TGTGCCAGCAGCCCAGGTTTACGGGTACTTTTCGAGGCAGATACGCAGTATTTT. Full variable domain (remainder filled in from reference TRBV14 and TRBJ2-3): EAGVTQFPSHSVIEKGQTVTLRCDPISGHDNLYWYRRVMGKEIKFLLHFVKESKQDESGMPNNRFLAERTGGTYSTLKVQPAELEDSGVYFCASSPGLRVLFEADTQYFGPGTRLTVL.

This clonotype appeared a few times. The rearrangement uses TRBV9 and TRBJ2-3, with D maybe TRBD2 (5 bases). The CDR3 spans 12 residues. Germline V gene lookup returns CDR1 SGDLS and CDR2 YYNGEE. Trimming took 3 bases from V and 9 from J, leaving 11 bases between them. The CDR3 DNA follows: TGTGCCAGCAGCGGCTCCGGAGGCACGCAGTATTTT. Translating gives CASSGSGGTQYF.

Many counts were recorded for this clonotype. The chain has TRBV29-1 and TRBJ2-3; 11 nucleotides line up with TRBD2. CDR1 and CDR2 (germline): SQVTM, ANQGSEA. The CDR3 is 15 residues long. V gave up 7 bases and J gave up 5 bases; unmatched junction bases: 11. The CDR3 protein is CSALGLAAKGDTQYF. CDR3 bases: TGCAGCGCCTTGGGACTAGCGGCTAAGGGAGATACGCAGTATTTT.

This clonotype was seen a handful of times. The V and J genes are TRBV10-2 and TRBJ1-2; a weak D match, TRBD1 (6 bases). The CDR3 is 13 residues long. CDR1 is WSHSY, CDR2 SAAADI, per germline. The V end was cut by 4 bases, the J end by 8 bases, with 14 bases between. CDR3 in DNA: TGCGCCAGCAGTGTGGGGACAACGGGCGGCTACACCTTC. As protein: CASSVGTTGGYTF.

The V gene is TRBV19, the J gene TRBJ1-1; D ambiguous. CDR1 is LNHDA and CDR2 is SQIVND in the germline V gene (reference sequence). There are 14 residues in the CDR3. V was trimmed by 3 bases and J by 0 bases, leaving 8 bases between them. This CDR3 is CASSMNRLNTEAFF. The CDR3 DNA is TGTGCCAGTAGTATGAATCGCTTGAACACTGAAGCTTTCTTT.

The rearrangement links TRBV5-1 to TRBJ1-2, with 8 bases lining up with TRBD1. CDR1 is SGHRS, CDR2 YFSETQ, per germline. The CDR3 totals 15 residues. The trim removed 2 bases at V and 5 bases at J, leaving 8 bases unmatched. CDR3 residues: CASSFSLQGAYGYTF. Written as DNA, the CDR3 is TGCGCCAGCAGCTTCAGTCTGCAGGGGGCTTATGGCTACACCTTC.

This chain connects TRBV5-1 to TRBJ1-1; D is unresolved. Germline lookup yields CDR1 SGHRS and CDR2 YFSETQ. There are 16 residues in the CDR3. V lost 0 bases and J lost 0, with 12 bases in between. This CDR3 is CASSLAQRAMNTEAFF. CDR3 nucleotide sequence: TGCGCCAGCAGCTTGGCCCAGCGAGCTATGAACACTGAAGCTTTCTTT.

This chain links TRBV29-1 with TRBJ1-2, with D perhaps matching TRBD1 (6 bases). The CDR3 loop spans 12 amino acids. The germline V gene encodes CDR1 SQVTM and CDR2 ANQGSEA. Trimming took off 7 bases at V and 4 bases at J, with 13 bases between the two ends. Written as DNA, the CDR3 is TGCAGCGCCCAGGGGAGCGGCTATGGCTACACCTTC. It is translated as CSAQGSGYGYTF.

This clonotype was seen only a few times. V gene TRBV10-3 combines with J gene TRBJ2-1, with D maybe TRBD1 (6 bases). V was clipped by 6 bases and J by 6 bases, with 15 bases between them. Per germline, CDR1 ENHRY and CDR2 SYGVKD. The length of the CDR3 is 14 residues. The CDR3 loop is CAISGGGPVNEQFF. CDR3 bases: TGTGCCATCAGCGGTGGGGGCCCGGTCAATGAGCAGTTCTTC.

This clonotype was picked up one time. The genes are TRBV7-2 and TRBJ1-3; 7 bases match TRBD1. Germline values: CDR1 SGHTA, CDR2 FQGNSA. The CDR3 sequence is 15 residues long. The V segment lost 5 bases and the J segment 4 bases; nucleotides outside the gene matches: 8. CDR3 loop: CASSPGTAEGNTIYF. The CDR3 nucleotides read TGTGCCAGCAGCCCTGGGACAGCCGAGGGAAACACCATATATTTT.

The chain combines TRBV10-3 with TRBJ1-1; no definite D call. CDR1 and CDR2 (germline): ENHRY, SYGVKD. This CDR3 contains 13 residues. Trimming took 2 bases from V and 0 from J, leaving 4 bases between them. This CDR3 is CAISERVNTEAFF. DNA for the CDR3: TGTGCCATCAGTGAGAGAGTGAACACTGAAGCTTTCTTT.

This clonotype was detected ten times or more. The rearrangement uses TRBV20-1 and TRBJ1-5; D is unclear. Germline V gene data show CDR1 as DFQATT and CDR2 as SNEGSKA (reference sequence). The CDR3 runs 12 residues. V was pared by 4 bases and J by 5 bases, with 9 bases between. Here the CDR3 DNA reads TGCAGTGCTAAAGCGTCGGATCAGCCCCAGCATTTT. Translating gives CSAKASDQPQHF.

This clonotype came up a few times. This chain uses TRBV27 with TRBJ1-1, with a weak D call TRBD1 (6 bases). The CDR3 runs 13 residues. Per the germline V gene, CDR1 is MNHEY and CDR2 is SMNVEV (reference sequence). V lost 8 bases and J 4 bases, leaving 14 bases between the germline ends. The CDR3 coding sequence is TGTGCCAGCGGGGGCAGGGGTGCCACTGAAGCTTTCTTT. Residues: CASGGRGATEAFF.

The rearrangement links TRBV6-5 to TRBJ2-3; D gene unclear. The ends were cut back, 5 bases at V and 4 bases at J, with 16 bases in the middle. The CDR3 has 15 residues. Germline-derived CDR1 and CDR2 are MNHEY and SVGAGI. CDR3 protein: CASSPRPSNADTQYF. For the CDR3, the DNA is TGTGCCAGCAGTCCCCGACCCTCTAACGCAGATACGCAGTATTTT.

The chain joins TRBV20-1 to TRBJ1-3; D may be TRBD1 (5 bases). Looked up from germline, CDR1 is DFQATT and CDR2 is SNEGSKA (reference sequence). This CDR3 is 15 amino acids long. Trimming stripped 3 bases from V and 6 bases from J, with 18 bases between. CDR3 in amino acids: CSASVREDTLNTIYF. For the CDR3, the DNA is TGCAGTGCTAGTGTGAGGGAGGACACCTTAAACACCATATATTTT.

This clonotype was counted only a few times. V and J are TRBV29-1 and TRBJ2-1; D may be TRBD2 (5 bases). The CDR3 is 13 residues long. V was clipped by 3 bases and J by 1 base, with 7 bases between them. CDR1 is SQVTM and CDR2 is ANQGSEA in the germline V gene. CDR3 sequence (DNA): TGCAGCGTTGATAGCGTATCCTACAATGAGCAGTTCTTC. It yields the protein CSVDSVSYNEQFF.

As concerns this clonotype: Germline and junction disagree at one end, which may indicate a read error. The rearrangement uses TRBV15 and TRBJ1-4; TRBD1 might be the D (6 bases). Germline lookup yields CDR1 LNHNV and CDR2 YYDKDF (reference sequence). The CDR3 runs 16 residues. This CDR3 reads CATSRSWGQINEELFF. Written as DNA, the CDR3 is TGTGCCACCAGCAGATCCTGGGGGCAGATTAATGAAGAACTGTTTTTT.

The V call is TRBV6-4, the J call TRBJ2-3; 10 nucleotides align to TRBD2. With V trimmed by 0 bases and J by 6 bases, 6 bases remained unmatched. This CDR3 region has 16 residues. The germline CDR1 and CDR2 sequences are MRHNA and SNTAGT. CDR3 DNA: TGTGCCAGCAGTGACTCCAGCGGGGGGGCCTCGGATACGCAGTATTTT. Translating gives CASSDSSGGASDTQYF.

The V and J genes are TRBV20-1 and TRBJ1-6; D is possibly TRBD1 (5 bases). The germline V gene has CDR1 DFQATT and CDR2 SNEGSKA (reference sequence). The V and J ends lost 5 bases and 5 bases respectively, with 16 bases between them. The CDR3 has 15 amino acids. The CDR3 bases are TGCAGTGCTGGGACGGTGGGCCAAAATAATTCACCCCTCCACTTT. This translates into CSAGTVGQNNSPLHF.

This clonotype was picked up many times. The J gene is TRBJ1-5, the V gene TRBV20-1; a possible D gene is TRBD1 (5 bases). CDR3 length: 13 amino acids. Germline V gene sequence: CDR1 DFQATT, CDR2 SNEGSKA (reference sequence). V dropped 6 bases and J dropped 3 bases, with 12 bases sitting between them. As DNA, the CDR3 is TGCAGTGCCCGCGGGGGGTACAATCAGCCCCAGCATTTT. It specifies CSARGGYNQPQHF.

This clonotype showed up just a few times. The V call is TRBV3-1, the J call TRBJ1-2; the D is unclear. Germline values: CDR1 LGHDT, CDR2 YNNKEL (reference sequence). The ends were cut back, 2 bases at V and 5 bases at J, with 6 bases in the middle. The CDR3 sequence is 12 residues long. The CDR3 DNA follows: TGTGCCAGCAGCCAATTGGGGTATGGCTACACCTTC. Its protein product is CASSQLGYGYTF.

The gene calls are TRBV3-1 and TRBJ2-7; no clear D gene. Germline lookup yields CDR1 LGHDT and CDR2 YNNKEL (reference sequence). Trimming left V 0 bases short and J 3 bases short, with 6 bases between. The CDR3 has 13 residues. CDR3 residues: CASSQEVIYEQYF. The DNA of the CDR3 is TGTGCCAGCAGCCAAGAGGTGATCTACGAGCAGTACTTC.